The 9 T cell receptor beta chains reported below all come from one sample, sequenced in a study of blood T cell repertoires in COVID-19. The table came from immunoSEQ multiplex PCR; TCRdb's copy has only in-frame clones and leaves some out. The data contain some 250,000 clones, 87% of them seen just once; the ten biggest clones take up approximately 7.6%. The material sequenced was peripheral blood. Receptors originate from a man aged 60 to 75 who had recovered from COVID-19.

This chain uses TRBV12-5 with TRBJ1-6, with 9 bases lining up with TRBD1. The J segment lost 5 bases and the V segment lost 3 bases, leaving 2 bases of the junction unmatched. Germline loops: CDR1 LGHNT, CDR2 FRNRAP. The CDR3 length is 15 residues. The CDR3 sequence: CASGFWTGDNSPLHF. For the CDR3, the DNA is TGTGCTAGTGGTTTCTGGACAGGGGATAATTCACCCCTCCACTTT.

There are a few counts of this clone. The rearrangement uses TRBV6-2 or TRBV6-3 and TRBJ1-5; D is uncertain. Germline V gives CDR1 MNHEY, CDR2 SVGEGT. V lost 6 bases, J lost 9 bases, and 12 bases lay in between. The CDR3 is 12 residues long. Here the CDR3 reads CASSRIEGPQHF. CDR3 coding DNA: TGTGCCAGCAGCCGGATAGAGGGGCCCCAGCATTTT.

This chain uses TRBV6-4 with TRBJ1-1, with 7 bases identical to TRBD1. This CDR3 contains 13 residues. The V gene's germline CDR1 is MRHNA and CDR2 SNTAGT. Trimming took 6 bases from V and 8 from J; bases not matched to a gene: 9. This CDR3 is CASRRRQGGEAFF. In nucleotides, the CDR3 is TGTGCCAGCAGGAGACGACAGGGTGGAGAAGCTTTCTTT.

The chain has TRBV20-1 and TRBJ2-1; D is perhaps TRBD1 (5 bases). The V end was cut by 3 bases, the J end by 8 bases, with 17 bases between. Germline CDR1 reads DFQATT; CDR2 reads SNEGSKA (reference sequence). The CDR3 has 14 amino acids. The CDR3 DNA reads TGCAGTGCTAGTGGGGCAGGGTTTGGGTATGAGCAGTTCTTC. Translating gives CSASGAGFGYEQFF.

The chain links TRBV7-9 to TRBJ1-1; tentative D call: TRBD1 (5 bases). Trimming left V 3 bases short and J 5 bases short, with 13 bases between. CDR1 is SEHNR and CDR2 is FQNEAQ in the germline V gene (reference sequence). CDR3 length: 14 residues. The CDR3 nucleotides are TGTGCCAGCAGCTTTGGAACCAGGGATACTGAAGCTTTCTTT. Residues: CASSFGTRDTEAFF. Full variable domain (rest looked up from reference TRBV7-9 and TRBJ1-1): DTGVSQNPRHKITKRGQNVTFRCDPISEHNRLYWYRQTLGQGPEFLTYFQNEAQLEKSRLLSDRFSAERPKGSFSTLEIQRTEQGDSAMYLCASSFGTRDTEAFFGQGTRLTVV.

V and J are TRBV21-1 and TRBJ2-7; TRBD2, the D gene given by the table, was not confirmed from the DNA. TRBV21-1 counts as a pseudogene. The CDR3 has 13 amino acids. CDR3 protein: CASTGEGSYEQYF. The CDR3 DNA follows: TGTGCCAGCACAGGGGAGGGGTCCTACGAGCAGTACTTC.

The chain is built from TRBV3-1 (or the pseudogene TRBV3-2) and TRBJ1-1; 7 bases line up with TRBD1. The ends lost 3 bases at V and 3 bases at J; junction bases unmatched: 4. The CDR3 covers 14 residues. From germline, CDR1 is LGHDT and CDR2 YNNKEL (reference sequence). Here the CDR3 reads CASSHLTGDTEAFF. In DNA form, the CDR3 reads TGTGCCAGCAGCCATCTCACAGGGGACACTGAAGCTTTCTTT.

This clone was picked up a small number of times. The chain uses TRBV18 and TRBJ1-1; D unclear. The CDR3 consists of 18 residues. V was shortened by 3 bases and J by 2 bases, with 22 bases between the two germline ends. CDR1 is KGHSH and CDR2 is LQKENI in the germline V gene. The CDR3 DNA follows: TGTGCCAGCTCACCTTTTGTCCCTGGCTCCTCAGAAAACACTGAAGCTTTCTTT. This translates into CASSPFVPGSSENTEAFF.

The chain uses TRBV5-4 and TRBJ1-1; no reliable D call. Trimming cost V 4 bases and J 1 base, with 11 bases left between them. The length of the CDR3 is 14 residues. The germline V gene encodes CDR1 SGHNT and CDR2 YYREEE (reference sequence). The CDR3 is CASSIRGRNTEAFF. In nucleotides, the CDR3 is TGTGCCAGCAGCATACGCGGAAGGAACACTGAAGCTTTCTTT.